Sequencing of this T cell receptor (beta chain) was carried out in a study of T-cell memory formation after mild COVID-19. Germline CDR1 reads SSHAT; CDR2 reads FNYEAQ (reference sequence). The CDR3 is 16 residues long. TCRdb independently ran MiXCR on the 5' RACE reads; one entry per CDR3 protein. The repertoire consists of over 130,000 distinct CDR3 sequences, with 14% to 15% occurring once and the leading ten covering about 29%. As for this clonotype: An end of the junction does not agree with germline; a read error may underlie this.

J is TRBJ2-5 and V is TRBV7-7; 8 bases line up with TRBD1. Specimen: PBMCs or a T cell subset sorted from them (not recorded which). This clonotype was obtained from an adult woman who had mild COVID-19 (a few samples of this study predate the infection). Cell type and time point are not known. DNA of the CDR3: TGTGCTAGCAGCTTAACACGGGTGGACAGGGCGGAGACCCAGTACTTC. It translates to CASSLTRVDRAETQYF.